What follows are 4 T cell receptor beta chains derived from one specimen sequenced in a study of cytomegalovirus exposure and HLA in healthy donors. Primers for the PCR totalled 60 Vbeta and 13 Jbeta. Here immunoSEQ multiplex PCR was the method, and the copy in TCRdb shows in-frame clones only, minus some. This sample carries 150,000 to 200,000 clones, around 83% of them seen once, and the ten largest clones take about 4%. The sequencing sample was made of PBMCs. These TCRs come from a man aged 50 or older in good health and CMV-seropositive.

The chain links TRBV9 to TRBJ2-7, with a weak D call TRBD1 (5 bases). The CDR3 sequence is 16 residues long. V lost 0 bases and J lost 3, with 16 bases in between. The germline CDR1 and CDR2 sequences are SGDLS and YYNGEE. Here the CDR3 reads CASSVDHTTVSYEQYF. The CDR3, as DNA: TGTGCCAGCAGCGTAGACCATACGACAGTGAGCTACGAGCAGTACTTC. Full variable domain (rest looked up from reference TRBV9 and TRBJ2-7): DSGVTQTPKHLITATGQRVTLRCSPRSGDLSVYWYQQSLDQGLQFLIQYYNGEERAKGNILERFSAQQFPDLHSELNLSSLELGDSALYFCASSVDHTTVSYEQYFGPGTRLTVT.

The chain links TRBV14 to TRBJ2-5; 10 nucleotides agree with TRBD1. Germline trimming cut 3 bases from V and 1 base from J; bases unmatched to any gene: 5. Germline CDR1 is SGHDN and CDR2 is FVKESK. The CDR3 consists of 16 residues. The CDR3 protein is CASSHMDRGIQETQYF. CDR3 in DNA: TGTGCCAGCAGCCACATGGACAGGGGGATCCAAGAGACCCAGTACTTC. Together with reference TRBV14 and TRBJ2-5, the CDR3 gives the full variable domain: EAGVTQFPSHSVIEKGQTVTLRCDPISGHDNLYWYRRVMGKEIKFLLHFVKESKQDESGMPNNRFLAERTGGTYSTLKVQPAELEDSGVYFCASSHMDRGIQETQYFGPGTRLLVL.

The genes are TRBV6-1 and TRBJ2-7; 7 bases are shared with TRBD2. The V gene end was trimmed by 4 bases and the J gene end by 10 bases; junction bases not matched to a gene: 13. Germline CDR1 reads MNHNS; CDR2 reads SASEGT. CDR3 length equals 14 residues. CDR3 region: CASSGNGLGPDQYF. In nucleotides, the CDR3 is TGTGCCAGCAGTGGGAACGGACTAGGGCCGGATCAGTACTTC.

The chain combines TRBV6-6 with TRBJ1-2; D is possibly TRBD1 (5 bases). CDR3 size: 12 residues. Trimming cost V 7 bases and J 4 bases, with 10 bases left between them. Germline V gene sequence: CDR1 MNHNY, CDR2 SVGAGI (reference sequence). In nucleotides, the CDR3 is TGTGCCAGCAAATGGGGGGGCTATGGCTACACCTTC. It specifies CASKWGGYGYTF.